This T cell receptor beta chain derives from a study of blood T cells in healthy people across ages. Isolation recovered at least 6.5 million PBMCs from every sample. Per germline, CDR1 SEHNR and CDR2 FQNEAQ (reference sequence). V was cut by 3 bases and J by 2 bases, with 8 bases left in between. There are 13 residues in the CDR3. The use of a sample-barcoded 5' primer and a J-beta primer mix characterized a second PCR of roughly 7 to 11 cycles. TCRdb itself ran the 5' RACE reads through MiXCR, one entry per CDR3 protein. The data contain 710,000 or so distinct CDR3 sequences, approximately 21% of them singletons.

The sequencing input was blood. The sequence was collected from a man between 65 and 79 years old in good health. The chain employs TRBV7-9 and TRBJ2-7; D is undetermined. The CDR3 bases are TGTGCCAGCAGCTTGACGGCACCCTACGAGCAGTACTTC. Its protein is CASSLTAPYEQYF.